These 6 T cell receptor beta chains were all obtained from the same sample, sequenced in a study of high-grade serous ovarian cancer treatment subgroups. Produced via immunoSEQ multiplex PCR; TCRdb's table is partial and in-frame only. The sample holds 10,000 to 13,000 clones; roughly four fifths are singletons and the top ten take 5.5% to 8.5%. Tumor samples were taken before definitive surgery or chemotherapy. The specimen sequenced was tumor tissue. These receptors were obtained from a human donor with high-grade serous ovarian cancer.

The chain employs TRBV4-2 and TRBJ2-3, with TRBD2 matching 8 bases. V shed 0 bases, J shed 4 bases, and the junction held 12 bases outside the gene matches. The CDR3 consists of 18 residues. Per germline, CDR1 LGHNA and CDR2 YNFKEQ. The CDR3 reads CASSQDIGGLEEADTQYF. The CDR3 DNA reads TGTGCCAGCAGCCAAGATATTGGGGGACTAGAGGAGGCAGATACGCAGTATTTT.

The chain is built from TRBV6-1 and TRBJ2-1; 7 nucleotides match TRBD1. The J segment lost 7 bases and the V segment lost 3 bases, leaving 9 bases of the junction unmatched. The CDR3 contains 15 residues. CDR1 and CDR2 from the germline V gene are MNHNS and SASEGT. CDR3 amino acids: CASSEPGRGWNEQFF. In DNA form, the CDR3 reads TGTGCCAGCAGTGAGCCGGGCAGGGGGTGGAATGAGCAGTTCTTC.

The table lists this clone with a few counts. J is TRBJ1-3 and V is TRBV9; the D is unclear. Germline values: CDR1 SGDLS, CDR2 YYNGEE. Trimming removed 3 bases at V and 7 bases at J, with 14 bases between. The CDR3 is 14 amino acids. This CDR3 is CASSASASPNTIYF. The CDR3 DNA follows: TGTGCCAGCAGCGCCTCAGCTAGCCCGAACACCATATATTTT.

The chain is built from TRBV28 and TRBJ2-1; D gene uncertain. The V and J ends lost 2 bases and 2 bases respectively, with 10 bases between them. The germline V gene encodes CDR1 MDHEN and CDR2 SYDVKM. The CDR3 has 15 residues. The CDR3 loop is CASSLISDPYNEQFF. As DNA, the CDR3 is TGTGCCAGCAGTTTAATCAGCGACCCCTACAATGAGCAGTTCTTC.

CDR3: CASSLDLTITNYGYTF. For the CDR3, the DNA is TGTGCCAGCAGCTTGGACCTGACCATCACTAACTATGGCTACACCTTC. The gene calls are TRBV5-4 and TRBJ1-2, with D uncertain. This CDR3 comprises 16 residues. Trimming stripped 0 bases from V and 0 bases from J, with 12 bases between. Germline V gene sequence: CDR1 SGHNT, CDR2 YYREEE (reference sequence).

This clone was seen a single time. The V and J genes are TRBV13 and TRBJ2-1, with a possible D match to TRBD2 (6 bases). The CDR3 consists of 16 residues. Germline CDR1 is PRHDT and CDR2 is FYEKMQ (reference sequence). Trimming removed 5 bases from V and 2 bases from J, with 16 bases in between. The CDR3 nucleotides read TGTGCCAGCAGCACGGGACTGTCGGTGGCCTACAATGAGCAGTTCTTC. This gives the protein CASSTGLSVAYNEQFF.